Included here is one TCR beta chain sequence, with context. Its target is unknown. These data originate in a study of cytomegalovirus exposure and HLA in healthy donors. Study at large: Earlier findings included some 120 million unique TCR beta sequences obtained from about 179 million T cells. General study points: HLA alleles were associated with some 16,000 TCR beta sequences in a later analysis at 0.05 false discovery rate. TCR sequences were mostly rare, though some public TCRs occurred in many donors.

The CDR3 is 16 amino acids. Germline lookup yields CDR1 SGHTA and CDR2 FQGNSA. J gave up 0 bases and V 5 bases, and 8 bases lay outside the gene matches. The primer mix had 60 Vbeta and 13 Jbeta primers. Measured with immunoSEQ multiplex PCR; TCRdb has only the in-frame clones, and not every one. The data contain more than 140,000 clones, roughly 74% of them singletons. The sequence derives from a man in his forties in good health and CMV-seronegative. This chain joins TRBV7-2 and TRBJ2-7; 9 bases are shared with TRBD2. The specimen sequenced was PBMCs. CDR3 DNA: TGTGCCAGCAGCCTACTCGGGACTAGCCACTCCTACGAGCAGTACTTC. Translation gives CASSLLGTSHSYEQYF. Using reference TRBV7-2 and TRBJ2-7 for the parts outside the CDR3, the full variable domain is GAGVSQSPSNKVTEKGKDVELRCDPISGHTALYWYRQSLGQGLEFLIYFQGNSAPDKSGLPSDRFSAERTGGSVSTLTIQRTQQEDSAVYLCASSLLGTSHSYEQYFGPGTRLTVT.